What follows is one T cell receptor (beta chain) and its context. The target antigen is unknown. This sample was taken from a study of T cell responses to AZD1222 COVID-19 vaccine. The wider study: Second-dose groups at about 4 or about 12 weeks were pooled.

Unmatched junction bases numbered 6, after V lost 5 bases and J lost 3 bases. CDR1 SGHTA and CDR2 FQGNSA come from the germline V gene. The length of the CDR3 is 14 residues. Produced via immunoSEQ multiplex PCR; TCRdb's table is partial and in-frame only. The repertoire includes roughly 180,000 clones, over 80% of them detected once, and under 2.5% sits in the top ten. Points from the study as a whole: Nearly half of unique spike-specific TCRs reportedly avoided B.1.351 and B.1.1.7 mutated regions. Spike-spanning, vaccine-associated CD4 TCRs were dominant at 160-218 and 743-854.

This chain joins TRBV7-2 and TRBJ2-7; 8 bases align to TRBD1. The material sequenced was peripheral blood, taken on day 0 of AZD1222 vaccination. The sequence was collected from an adult in good health. The CDR3 is CASSRDRKIYEQYF. Written as DNA, the CDR3 is TGTGCCAGCAGCAGGGACAGGAAAATCTACGAGCAGTACTTC.